The T cell receptor beta chain under discussion was sequenced for a study of molecular identifiers for immune sequencing clone quantification. Regarding the study as a whole: Whereas naive cells kept under 1% of molecules in clones above 20 RNA copies, such clones held over 99% in effectors. Barcodes shared by identical TCR molecules could lead to underestimated sizes of highly expanded clones.

Details on this clonotype: Its antigen is not known.

TCR libraries were built in bulk with a published protocol and specific TCR primers. Via MiXCR, TCRdb re-called the PCR reads, giving one row per CDR3 protein. The table has approximately 59,000 distinct CDR3 sequences, less than 20% seen once. Trimming left V 0 bases short and J 5 bases short, with 8 bases between. Germline CDR1 reads MNHEY; CDR2 reads SMNVEV (reference sequence). This CDR3 has 14 amino acids. CD8+CD4-CCR7+CD45RA+ sorting gave the naive CD8 T cells. The sequence was collected from a human donor in good health. Some libraries in this study had Jurkat cell RNA spiked in. Sequencing was done on a sample of naive CD8+ T cells from blood, with Jurkat cell RNA spiked in. Specified subset: FACS-sorted CD8+CD4-CCR7+CD45RA+ naive T cells. The V and J genes are TRBV27 and TRBJ2-1; TRBD2 is a possible D gene (5 bases). CDR3 residues: CASSLSGSHNEQFF. CDR3 nucleotides: TGTGCCAGCAGTTTATCTGGGAGTCACAATGAGCAGTTCTTC.